The present entry profiles one TCR beta chain with its context. After thawing and overnight rest, PBMC were stained with GMM-loaded CD1B tetramer, viability dye and anti-CD3 for sorting. CD1B tetramers were loaded with Rhodococcus equi-derived C32 glucose monomycolate. The record originates from a study of T cells in tuberculosis. For the study at large: CD1B tetramers identified T cells specific for mycobacterial lipid GMM.

The data were produced by immunoSEQ multiplex PCR, yet TCRdb's version contains in-frame clones alone and is incomplete. The data contain about 58,000 clones, approximately 91% of them singletons. After removal of 4 bases from V and 2 bases from J, the junction contained 4 bases not matched to a gene. CDR1 and CDR2 from the germline V gene are MNHEY and SVGAGI. The CDR3 consists of 14 residues. V is TRBV6-5 and J is TRBJ2-7, with TRBD1 matching over 8 bases. The clonotype originates from an adult woman with latent tuberculosis. Source material: CD1b-GMM tetramer-negative cells sorted from PBMCs. The CDR3 region is CASSLATGAYEQYF. The DNA for the CDR3 is TGTGCCAGCAGTTTGGCGACAGGGGCCTACGAGCAGTACTTC.